These 28 T cell receptor beta chains came from one sample sequenced in a study of beta chain features in type 1 diabetes. Overall study results and limits: Among patients with Type 1 diabetes, TCRB CDR3s were moderately but significantly shorter in every one of the four CD4+ subsets.

The antigens for these receptors are not known. Reverse transcription of all isolated RNA meant that expressed TCRB transcripts were sequenced. Repertoires were generated with immunoSEQ multiplex PCR, while TCRdb's copy carries only in-frame clones and drops some. Among fewer than 350,000 clones, approximately 15% were seen once, and the ten largest hold about 0.014%. The sequenced material came from naive CD4+ T cells from blood. The origin of the receptors is a man in his late teens or twenties with type 1 diabetes.

This clone turned up a few times. The rearrangement uses TRBV29-1 and TRBJ1-2; maybe TRBD1 (6 bases). CDR1 is SQVTM and CDR2 is ANQGSEA in the germline V gene. The CDR3 spans 12 residues. Trimming stripped 4 bases from V and 2 bases from J, with 8 bases between. The CDR3 bases are TGCAGCGTTGGACAGGAGAACTATGGCTACACCTTC. It codes for CSVGQENYGYTF.

Ten or more counts support this clone. This chain connects TRBV7-9 to TRBJ2-7; D uncertain. The CDR3 runs to 12 residues. Germline CDR1 reads SEHNR; CDR2 reads FQNEAQ (reference sequence). Trimming pared 5 bases from V and 1 base from J, leaving 6 bases between. CDR3 loop: CASSLQSYEQYF. DNA for the CDR3: TGTGCCAGCAGCCTGCAGTCCTACGAGCAGTACTTC.

The chain has TRBV28 and TRBJ2-7; TRBD2 matches at 10 bases. The ends lost 5 bases at V and 3 bases at J; junction bases unmatched: 4. There are 14 residues in the CDR3. The germline gives CDR1 MDHEN, CDR2 SYDVKM. The CDR3 protein is CASSTSGENYEQYF. The DNA for the CDR3 is TGTGCCAGCAGTACTAGCGGGGAAAACTACGAGCAGTACTTC.

The V and J genes are TRBV18 and TRBJ2-1; 9 nucleotides line up with TRBD1. This CDR3 has 14 amino acids. V lost 3 bases and J lost 6; bases outside the gene matches: 3. Germline CDR1 and CDR2: KGHSH and LQKENI. CDR3 in amino acids: CASSPGTGPNEQFF. CDR3 nucleotides: TGTGCCAGCTCACCCGGGACAGGGCCCAATGAGCAGTTCTTC.

This clone was observed a few times. This sequence joins TRBV2 and TRBJ1-4; D unclear. From germline, CDR1 is SNHLY and CDR2 FYNNEI. The V gene lost 6 bases and the J gene lost 7 bases, with 6 bases spanning the gap. CDR3 length: 11 residues. The chain's CDR3 is CASREGEKLFF. In DNA, the CDR3 is TGTGCCAGCAGGGAGGGTGAAAAACTGTTTTTT.

The table lists this clone with many counts. The V call is TRBV14, the J call TRBJ2-1; D is unclear. V lost 2 bases and J 9 bases, leaving 8 bases between the germline ends. There are 12 residues in the CDR3. Germline CDR1 reads SGHDN; CDR2 reads FVKESK. The DNA of the CDR3 is TGTGCCAGCAGCCAAAATCGAGTTGAGCAGTTCTTC. Its protein is CASSQNRVEQFF.

This clone was seen a handful of times. This chain connects TRBV18 to TRBJ1-2, with TRBD1 matching 8 bases. The CDR3 covers 15 residues. The V segment lost 5 bases and the J segment 6 bases; nucleotides outside the gene matches: 11. Germline assignment: CDR1 KGHSH and CDR2 LQKENI. The DNA for the CDR3 is TGTGCCAGCTCAGACCGGGACAGGAGGAGGGATGGCTACACCTTC. Amino acids: CASSDRDRRRDGYTF.

About this clone: The same CDR3 also results from other DNA sequences found in this sample. DNA for the CDR3: TGTGCCAGCAGCCCCCGACTAGAAGAGACCCAGTACTTC. Amino acid sequence: CASSPRLEETQYF. V is TRBV11-2 and J is TRBJ2-5, with a weak D call TRBD2 (6 bases). The CDR3 length is 13 residues. Trimming stripped 5 bases from V and 3 bases from J, with 10 bases between. Per germline, CDR1 SGHAT and CDR2 FQNNGV. Using reference TRBV11-2 and TRBJ2-5 for the parts outside the CDR3, the full variable domain is EAGVAQSPRYKIIEKRQSVAFWCNPISGHATLYWYQQILGQGPKLLIQFQNNGVVDDSQLPKDRFSAERLKGVDSTLKIQPAKLEDSAVYLCASSPRLEETQYFGPGTRLLVL.

The chain couples TRBV2 to TRBJ2-7; D call uncertain. Germline CDR1 is SNHLY and CDR2 is FYNNEI. The CDR3 is made up of 12 amino acids. With 5 bases removed from V and 0 bases from J, the gap between germline ends came to 5 bases. CDR3 nucleotide sequence: TGTGCCAGCAGTTTCAGCTCCTACGAGCAGTACTTC. It codes for CASSFSSYEQYF.

This clone was counted a few times. The chain links TRBV30 to TRBJ1-1; D gene unclear. Per the germline V gene, CDR1 is GTSNPN and CDR2 is SVGIG (reference sequence). The ends were cut back, 2 bases at V and 1 base at J, with 8 bases in the middle. There are 13 residues in the CDR3. The CDR3 DNA is TGTGCCTGGAGTTCGGGAGCGAACACTGAAGCTTTCTTT. This gives the protein CAWSSGANTEAFF.

This clone was observed a handful of times. The rearrangement uses TRBV10-2 and TRBJ1-6; tentatively, D is TRBD1 (6 bases). V was trimmed by 3 bases and J by 10 bases, leaving 10 bases between them. CDR3 size: 13 residues. Germline-derived CDR1 and CDR2 are WSHSY and SAAADI. Here the CDR3 DNA reads TGCGCCAGCAGTGACCAGGGACACTCACCCCTCCACTTT. Its translation is CASSDQGHSPLHF.

A few counts support this clone. The genes are TRBV4-2 and TRBJ2-5; 9 nucleotides agree with TRBD2. The CDR3 sequence is 16 residues long. Losses at the gene ends were 0 bases for V and 7 bases for J; bases not matched to a gene: 9. Germline V gene lookup returns CDR1 LGHNA and CDR2 YNFKEQ. CDR3 nucleotide sequence: TGTGCCAGCAGCCAAGATATGGCGGGAGGGAGTGGGACCCAGTACTTC. Amino acid sequence: CASSQDMAGGSGTQYF.

This clone has more than one count but fewer than ten. V and J are TRBV7-2 and TRBJ2-1, with a weak D call TRBD2 (5 bases). With 2 bases removed from V and 3 bases from J, the gap between germline ends came to 11 bases. This CDR3 spans 15 amino acids. Germline CDR1 and CDR2: SGHTA and FQGNSA. The CDR3 spells CASSLNAGIYNEQFF. CDR3 coding DNA: TGTGCCAGCAGCTTAAATGCGGGTATCTACAATGAGCAGTTCTTC.

This chain uses TRBV7-9 with TRBJ2-3, with 13 positions matching TRBD2. The CDR3 loop spans 15 amino acids. From germline, CDR1 is SEHNR and CDR2 FQNEAQ (reference sequence). With V trimmed by 5 bases and J by 7 bases, 6 bases remained unmatched. The CDR3 DNA sequence: TGTGCCAGCAGCGACACTAGCGGGGGGGCCAATACGCAGTATTTT. It encodes CASSDTSGGANTQYF.

This clone was detected a few times. Other nucleotide sequences from this sample produce the same CDR3. J is TRBJ2-5 and V is TRBV6-5, with D unclear. This CDR3 spans 11 amino acids. CDR1 is MNHEY and CDR2 is SVGAGI in the germline V gene. Between the trimmed V and J ends, which lost 6 bases and 4 bases, there was a span of 6 bases. The CDR3 spells CASSLRETQYF. The CDR3 DNA reads TGTGCCAGCAGCCTTAGAGAGACCCAGTACTTC.

This clone was observed a handful of times. The genes are TRBV28 and TRBJ1-1; the match to TRBD1 covers 8 bases. Germline lookup yields CDR1 MDHEN and CDR2 SYDVKM. The J segment lost 8 bases and the V segment lost 6 bases, leaving 5 bases of the junction unmatched. The CDR3 has 12 amino acids. The CDR3 here is CASSSYRGEAFF. DNA of the CDR3: TGTGCCAGCAGCTCATACAGGGGGGAAGCTTTCTTT.

This clone turned up a few times. The V and J genes are TRBV28 and TRBJ1-1; no clear D. The CDR3 totals 11 residues. Per germline, CDR1 MDHEN and CDR2 SYDVKM. The V and J ends lost 5 bases and 6 bases respectively, with 7 bases between them. CDR3 bases: TGTGCCAGCAGTGAGCACCCTGAAGCTTTCTTT. Amino acids: CASSEHPEAFF. The variable domain in full, completed from reference TRBV28 and TRBJ1-1, reads DVKVTQSSRYLVKRTGEKVFLECVQDMDHENMFWYRQDPGLGLRLIYFSYDVKMKEKGDIPEGYSVSREKKERFSLILESASTNQTSMYLCASSEHPEAFFGQGTRLTVV.

This clone came up a few times. CDR3 sequence: CASSPFGVNEKLFF. The CDR3 DNA reads as TGTGCCAGCAGCCCCTTCGGGGTTAATGAAAAACTGTTTTTT. The rearrangement uses TRBV27 and TRBJ1-4; no clear D. Per the germline V gene, CDR1 is MNHEY and CDR2 is SMNVEV (reference sequence). V was cut by 6 bases and J by 4 bases, with 12 bases left in between. The CDR3 covers 14 residues.

CDR3 protein: CASRRTGLSQLHGYTF. In DNA form, the CDR3 reads TGCGCCAGCAGACGGACAGGCCTCTCCCAACTTCATGGCTACACCTTC. This chain links TRBV5-1 with TRBJ1-2; 7 positions agree with TRBD1. The germline gives CDR1 SGHRS, CDR2 YFSETQ. The CDR3 is made up of 16 amino acids. The junction had 16 bases not matched to a gene; V was cut back by 5 bases and J by 6 bases.

The CDR3 is CASSRMGASSYNEQFF. CDR3 sequence (DNA): TGTGCCAGCAGTCGCATGGGGGCGAGCTCCTACAATGAGCAGTTCTTC. The V and J genes are TRBV6-6 and TRBJ2-1, with a tentative D call TRBD1 (6 bases). Germline V gene sequence: CDR1 MNHNY, CDR2 SVGAGI (reference sequence). This CDR3 is 16 amino acids long. V lost 5 bases to trimming and J lost 0 bases, with 14 bases between them.

This chain connects TRBV11-2 to TRBJ1-3; possible D gene TRBD1, 5 bases. The CDR3 sequence is 17 residues long. From germline, CDR1 is SGHAT and CDR2 FQNNGV. Trimming removed 1 base at V and 0 bases at J, with 13 bases between. The CDR3 here is CASSLGFGGASGNTIYF. In nucleotides, the CDR3 is TGTGCCAGCAGCTTAGGATTTGGCGGGGCCTCTGGAAACACCATATATTTT.

This clone came up a few times. The chain links TRBV6-6 to TRBJ2-1; possibly TRBD1 for D (5 bases). The CDR3 sequence is 15 residues long. Germline CDR1 reads MNHNY; CDR2 reads SVGAGI (reference sequence). V lost 1 base to trimming and J lost 4 bases, with 11 bases between them. The CDR3 nucleotides read TGTGCCAGCAGTTACTTAGGGGTTCAGTACAATGAGCAGTTCTTC. Encoded protein: CASSYLGVQYNEQFF.

CDR3 DNA sequence: TGTGCCAGCAGACACGGGGGGCTAGAGGAGACCCAGTACTTC. Its protein product is CASRHGGLEETQYF. J is TRBJ2-5 and V is TRBV5-4, with D tentatively TRBD2 (7 bases). V was trimmed by 5 bases and J by 5 bases, leaving 16 bases between them. The CDR3 runs to 14 residues. Germline CDR1 is SGHNT and CDR2 is YYREEE (reference sequence).

The genes are TRBV6-5 and TRBJ1-2, with a possible D match to TRBD1 (5 bases). Trimming left V 2 bases short and J 2 bases short, with 9 bases between. CDR3 size: 14 residues. Looked up from germline, CDR1 is MNHEY and CDR2 is SVGAGI. DNA of the CDR3: TGTGCCAGCAGTTACCGGGGGGAAAACTATGGCTACACCTTC. As protein: CASSYRGENYGYTF.

This clone was seen only a few times. This chain links TRBV6-5 with TRBJ2-5; D remains unclear. The germline V and J ends were trimmed by 7 bases and 2 bases, with 2 bases remaining between them. This CDR3 has 10 amino acids. Germline V gene lookup returns CDR1 MNHEY and CDR2 SVGAGI. Here the CDR3 DNA reads TGTGCCAGCATACAAGAGACCCAGTACTTC. It encodes CASIQETQYF.

The DNA for the CDR3 is TGTGCCAGCTCACCAATGCGCGAGAACACCGGGGAGCTGTTTTTT. Translated, it gives CASSPMRENTGELFF. The V call is TRBV18, the J call TRBJ2-2; D ambiguous. This CDR3 has 15 residues. V was clipped by 2 bases and J by 1 base, with 8 bases between them. Per the germline V gene, CDR1 is KGHSH and CDR2 is LQKENI.

This clone has a handful of counts. The chain carries TRBV5-1 and TRBJ2-3, with 8 nucleotides matching TRBD1. This CDR3 has 14 amino acids. The germline CDR1 and CDR2 sequences are SGHRS and YFSETQ. V lost 5 bases and J lost 0; bases outside the gene matches: 2. CDR3 DNA sequence: TGCGCCAGCAGTGGGACAGGTAGCACAGATACGCAGTATTTT. This gives the protein CASSGTGSTDTQYF. The entire variable domain, with the rest obtained from reference TRBV5-1 and TRBJ2-3, is as follows: KAGVTQTPRYLIKTRGQQVTLSCSPISGHRSVSWYQQTPGQGLQFLFEYFSETQRNKGNFPGRFSGRQFSNSRSEMNVSTLELGDSALYLCASSGTGSTDTQYFGPGTRLTVL.

Only a few counts were recorded for this clone. The chain recombines TRBV30 with TRBJ2-3; TRBD1 matches 9 bases. Trimming removed 0 bases from V and 3 bases from J; junction bases left unmatched: 4. The CDR3 is 15 residues long. Germline V gene lookup returns CDR1 GTSNPN and CDR2 SVGIG (reference sequence). The CDR3 loop is CAWSVRGQGTDTQYF. The CDR3 bases are TGTGCCTGGAGTGTACGGGGACAGGGTACAGATACGCAGTATTTT.